Listed below are T cell receptor beta chains from one sample, sequenced in a study of blood T cell repertoires in COVID-19. Produced via immunoSEQ multiplex PCR; TCRdb's table is partial and in-frame only. The sample has a few hundred thousand clones, more than 75% seen once. Sequencing used peripheral blood. These receptors were taken from a woman aged 70-85 years with active or convalescent COVID-19. The CDR3 runs from the conserved cysteine through the conserved F or W. Not all rows give a size; the values are once, few, many and, for expanded clones, a class.

TRBV7-2	TRBJ1-1	.	CASRRTGGRNTEAFF
TRBV7-2	TRBJ2-7	.	CASSPWTGGYEQYF
TRBV5-4	TRBJ1-2	few	CASSLEGVNYGYTF
TRBV18	TRBJ1-4	.	CASSPDRVGSEKLFF
TRBV7-9	TRBJ1-4	.	CASSLAQGPNEKLFF
TRBV5-1	TRBJ2-7	.	CASSPNPPGEQYF
TRBV5-1	TRBJ2-5	once	CASRPRGVKETQYF
TRBV18	TRBJ2-7	.	CASSGQAAYEQYF
TRBV5-1	TRBJ1-1	once	CASSLDGRNTEAFF
TRBV11-2	TRBJ2-2	.	CASSLRGTGELFF
TRBV18	TRBJ1-2	.	CASSEIGGYGYTF
TRBV5-1	TRBJ1-3	.	CASSLPQGISGNTIYF
TRBV27	TRBJ1-6	.	CASSSGQINSPLHF
TRBV18	TRBJ1-5	.	CASSPPMGHNSNQPQHF
TRBV7-3	TRBJ2-5	.	CASSPGLARETQYF
TRBV6-6	TRBJ1-4	.	CASSPGQNDEKLFF